Following are 15 T cell receptor beta chains from one sample sequenced in a study of T-cell memory formation after mild COVID-19. Using its own MiXCR run on the 5' RACE reads, TCRdb lists one record per CDR3 protein. In the table there are about 150,000 distinct CDR3 sequences, 30% to 35% of which are singletons. The material sequenced was PBMCs or a T cell subset sorted from them (not recorded which). The origin of the receptors is an adult woman who had mild COVID-19 (a few samples of this study predate the infection). Cell type and time point are not known.

This clonotype has ten or more counts. The rearrangement links TRBV27 to TRBJ2-1, with no clear D. Trimming left V 2 bases short and J 7 bases short, with 12 bases between. Germline V gene sequence: CDR1 MNHEY, CDR2 SMNVEV (reference sequence). The CDR3 spans 14 residues. The CDR3 nucleotides are TGTGCCAGCAGTTTAACGCCCCTAGGAAATGAGCAGTTCTTC. Its protein is CASSLTPLGNEQFF.

This sequence joins TRBV15 and TRBJ1-2, with a weak D call TRBD1 (5 bases). V lost 4 bases and J lost 6, with 15 bases in between. This CDR3 is 14 amino acids long. The germline V gene has CDR1 LNHNV and CDR2 YYDKDF (reference sequence). The CDR3 DNA reads TGTGCCACCAGCACTCCCGGGGCGCCGGATGGCTACACCTTC. Its translation: CATSTPGAPDGYTF.

The chain joins TRBV18 to TRBJ2-7; possibly TRBD1 for D (7 bases). V was shortened by 3 bases and J by 6 bases, with 15 bases between the two germline ends. The CDR3 is made up of 14 amino acids. Germline-derived CDR1 and CDR2 are KGHSH and LQKENI. The CDR3 DNA sequence: TGTGCCAGCTCACCTGACAGGGAGGCCGGCGAGCAGTACTTC. It translates to CASSPDREAGEQYF.

This clonotype was picked up one time. V and J are TRBV5-1 and TRBJ1-1; no firm D call. The CDR3 is 14 residues long. Trimming shortened V by 2 bases and J by 0 bases, and 8 bases separated the two germline ends. Germline loops: CDR1 SGHRS, CDR2 YFSETQ. This CDR3 is CASSFVLMNTEAFF. The CDR3 DNA reads as TGCGCCAGCAGCTTTGTCCTGATGAACACTGAAGCTTTCTTT.

This clonotype was found a few times. The chain couples TRBV25-1 to TRBJ2-7, with D possibly being TRBD1 or TRBD2 (7 bases each). From germline, CDR1 is MGHDK and CDR2 SYGVNS. CDR3 length: 14 residues. With 5 bases removed from V and 2 bases from J, the gap between germline ends came to 13 bases. This CDR3 reads CASSTGEGTYEQYF. CDR3 DNA sequence: TGTGCCAGCAGTACAGGGGAGGGGACCTACGAGCAGTACTTC.

The rearrangement links TRBV9 to TRBJ1-2; TRBD1 matches at 7 bases. CDR1 and CDR2 (germline): SGDLS, YYNGEE. J was trimmed by 3 bases and V by 0 bases; bases with no gene match: 8. This CDR3 is 16 amino acids long. The CDR3 coding sequence is TGTGCCAGCAGCGTAGCCCGGGGAGGGGGCTACTATGGCTACACCTTC. It yields the protein CASSVARGGGYYGYTF.

This clonotype has a handful of counts. The chain joins TRBV6-5 to TRBJ2-1; 8 bases are a match to TRBD2. The V gene end was trimmed by 3 bases and the J gene end by 8 bases; junction bases not matched to a gene: 15. Germline V gives CDR1 MNHEY, CDR2 SVGAGI. This CDR3 is built from 17 residues. Here the CDR3 reads CASSYRSPGTSIYEQFF. In DNA form, the CDR3 reads TGTGCCAGCAGTTATCGAAGTCCCGGGACTAGTATATATGAGCAGTTCTTC.

This clonotype has a handful of counts. The chain has TRBV7-2 and TRBJ1-2; the D is unclear. The V and J ends lost 5 bases and 7 bases respectively, with 11 bases between them. This CDR3 is built from 12 residues. CDR1 is SGHTA, CDR2 FQGNSA, per germline. CDR3 protein: CASSPGEGGYTF. CDR3 DNA: TGTGCCAGCAGCCCCGGTGAGGGTGGCTACACCTTC.

The chain recombines TRBV5-1 with TRBJ2-7, with D unresolved. From germline, CDR1 is SGHRS and CDR2 YFSETQ. The ends were cut back, 0 bases at V and 5 bases at J, with 9 bases in the middle. The CDR3 is 13 amino acids. The CDR3 bases are TGCGCCAGCAGCTTGGCTGCGGCGCACGAGCAGTACTTC. Protein product: CASSLAAAHEQYF.

The table lists this clonotype with a few counts. The chain employs TRBV6-2 or TRBV6-3 and TRBJ2-1, with 10 bases identical to TRBD2. The CDR3 is 16 amino acids. Per the germline V gene, CDR1 is MNHEY and CDR2 is SVGEGT. J gave up 3 bases and V 5 bases, and 7 bases lay outside the gene matches. The CDR3 spells CASSDLTSGVYNEQFF. In DNA form, the CDR3 reads TGTGCCAGCAGTGACCTCACTAGCGGGGTCTACAATGAGCAGTTCTTC.

The V and J genes are TRBV7-9 and TRBJ2-5; 14 bases align to TRBD2. There are 17 residues in the CDR3. After removal of 4 bases from V and 2 bases from J, the junction contained 6 bases not matched to a gene. Germline CDR1 reads SEHNR; CDR2 reads FQNEAQ (reference sequence). CDR3 loop: CASSSGTSGSRQETQYF. Here the CDR3 DNA reads TGTGCCAGCAGCTCTGGGACTAGCGGGAGTAGGCAAGAGACCCAGTACTTC.

This clonotype was detected a few times. The rearrangement uses TRBV2 and TRBJ2-3; D possibly corresponds to TRBD1 (9 bases). The CDR3 length is 17 residues. Germline V gene lookup returns CDR1 SNHLY and CDR2 FYNNEI. The ends were cut back, 3 bases at V and 6 bases at J, with 22 bases in the middle. CDR3 residues: CASSEVAGQGVGDTQYF. DNA for the CDR3: TGTGCCAGCAGTGAGGTAGCGGGACAGGGTGTCGGTGATACGCAGTATTTT.

The CDR3 sequence: CASSLAGLAGGQETQYF. The CDR3, as DNA: TGCGCCAGCAGCTTGGCCGGACTAGCGGGAGGCCAAGAGACCCAGTACTTC. V usage is TRBV5-1 and J usage is TRBJ2-5; 14 nucleotides align to TRBD2. This CDR3 has 17 amino acids. CDR1 and CDR2 from the germline V gene are SGHRS and YFSETQ. With 0 bases clipped from V and 1 base from J, the junction kept 2 bases outside the gene matches. Variable domain in full (rest from reference TRBV5-1 and TRBJ2-5): KAGVTQTPRYLIKTRGQQVTLSCSPISGHRSVSWYQQTPGQGLQFLFEYFSETQRNKGNFPGRFSGRQFSNSRSEMNVSTLELGDSALYLCASSLAGLAGGQETQYFGPGTRLLVL.

This clonotype occurred many times. The chain has TRBV7-6 and TRBJ2-2; TRBD1 might be the D (5 bases). This CDR3 region has 14 residues. Germline lookup yields CDR1 SGHVS and CDR2 FNYEAQ. Between the trimmed V and J ends, which lost 5 bases and 2 bases, there was a span of 9 bases. Written as DNA, the CDR3 is TGTGCCAGCAGCCCCCAGGGAAACACCGGGGAGCTGTTTTTT. Protein product: CASSPQGNTGELFF.

This clonotype was picked up a small number of times. This chain links TRBV5-1 with TRBJ2-1; D call uncertain. The germline V gene encodes CDR1 SGHRS and CDR2 YFSETQ. The CDR3 has 16 residues. The V end lost 0 bases, the J end lost 7 bases, and 17 bases lay between the germline ends. The CDR3 here is CASSLAATRPYNEQFF. CDR3 DNA: TGCGCCAGCAGCTTGGCCGCGACCCGTCCGTATAATGAGCAGTTCTTC.